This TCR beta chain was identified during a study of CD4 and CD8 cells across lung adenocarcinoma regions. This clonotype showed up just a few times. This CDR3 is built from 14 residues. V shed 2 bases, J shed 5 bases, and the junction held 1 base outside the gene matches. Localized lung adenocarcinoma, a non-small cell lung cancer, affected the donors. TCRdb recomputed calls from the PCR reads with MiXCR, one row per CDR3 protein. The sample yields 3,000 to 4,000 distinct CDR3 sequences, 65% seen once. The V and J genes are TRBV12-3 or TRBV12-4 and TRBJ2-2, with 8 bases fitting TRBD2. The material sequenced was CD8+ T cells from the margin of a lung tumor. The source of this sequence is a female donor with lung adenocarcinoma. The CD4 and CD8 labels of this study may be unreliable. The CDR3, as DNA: TGTGCCAGCAGTTTAACGGGAGGGACCGGGGAGCTGTTTTTT. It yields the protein CASSLTGGTGELFF.